The sample holds one count of the clone carrying this T cell receptor beta chain. CDR1 SGHNT and CDR2 YENEEA come from the germline V gene. This CDR3 is built from 18 residues. V was pared by 1 base and J by 6 bases, with 6 bases of the junction left unmatched. In the source study's methods: Amplification of reference gene primers was used by the study to estimate nucleated cell counts. The data were produced by immunoSEQ multiplex PCR, yet TCRdb's version contains in-frame clones alone and is incomplete. The V and J calls and the clone size are those of that table, but D and trimming were determined from the DNA. The table records approximately 70,000 clones, more than 75% of them present only once. This sample was included in a study of blood T cell repertoires in COVID-19. Overall study context: From the United States, Italy and Spain came samples of acute and convalescent COVID-19. Nucleic acid was either cDNA or gDNA, and it came from T cells, B-cell-depleted T cells, or PBMCs.

Sequencing was carried out using peripheral blood. The sequence was collected from a human donor in a cohort sampled during active COVID-19. This rearrangement joins TRBV11-3 to TRBJ2-1; 16 bases are a match to TRBD2. CDR3 DNA sequence: TGTGCCAGCAGCTTAGCGGGGACTAGCGGGGGGGCCGTCAATGAGCAGTTCTTC. This gives the protein CASSLAGTSGGAVNEQFF.